The 8 T cell receptor beta chains given below trace back to one sample, sequenced in a study of vaccination effects on CD4 cells after COVID-19. ViraFEST assay sequencing came after antigen-specific CD4+ T cells were expanded with viral peptide pools. Isolation of CD4+ T cells took place after less than twelve days of culture. Nucleocapsid antibody tests were negative, and the vaccine recipients had no prior SARS-CoV-2 infection. For these TCRs, the target antigens are not known. TCRdb keeps only in-frame clones here, not all; method: immunoSEQ multiplex PCR. The sample has roughly 75,000 clones; around 72% are singletons. The source was CD4+ T cells from PBMCs cultured with HCoV-OC43 spike peptides, collected before COVID-19 vaccination. Subset: HCoV-OC43 spike overlapping peptide pool stimulation. These receptors originate from a human donor who received a COVID-19 vaccine.

V usage is TRBV6-1 and J usage is TRBJ1-5, with a weak D call TRBD1 (5 bases). V was cut by 3 bases and J by 7 bases, with 10 bases left in between. The CDR3 runs to 13 residues. Per the germline V gene, CDR1 is MNHNS and CDR2 is SASEGT. Here the CDR3 reads CASSDLGRQPQHF. DNA of the CDR3: TGTGCCAGCAGTGATTTGGGGCGGCAGCCCCAGCATTTT.

This chain joins TRBV25-1 and TRBJ2-5; TRBD1 matches at 9 bases. Losses at the gene ends were 2 bases for V and 1 base for J; bases not matched to a gene: 8. This CDR3 region has 17 residues. Germline CDR1 reads MGHDK; CDR2 reads SYGVNS. The CDR3 nucleotides are TGTGCCAGCAGTGAAACCCTTACAGGGGGCTCCCAAGAGACCCAGTACTTC. Its protein product is CASSETLTGGSQETQYF.

The genes are TRBV5-1 and TRBJ2-5; 7 positions agree with TRBD1. CDR1 is SGHRS, CDR2 YFSETQ, per germline. This CDR3 region has 15 residues. The trim removed 4 bases at V and 3 bases at J, leaving 9 bases unmatched. The CDR3, as DNA: TGCGCCAGCAGCGCCCTGACCGGGACAGAAGAGACCCAGTACTTC. It encodes CASSALTGTEETQYF.

In this sample, this clone turned up many times. The V gene is TRBV2, the J gene TRBJ1-5; D remains ambiguous. The CDR3 spans 13 residues. The germline CDR1 and CDR2 sequences are SNHLY and FYNNEI. V shed 3 bases and J shed 7 bases, with 10 bases lying between them. Here the CDR3 DNA reads TGTGCCAGCAGTGATGAGGGTAGGCAGCCCCAGCATTTT. Translated: CASSDEGRQPQHF.

This rearrangement joins TRBV5-6 to TRBJ2-1; 8 bases match TRBD2. The CDR3 runs 15 residues. Per the germline V gene, CDR1 is SGHDT and CDR2 is YYEEEE. V lost 3 bases to trimming and J lost 4 bases; unmatched junction nucleotides: 6. This CDR3 is CASSSRGGLYNEQFF. The CDR3 DNA reads TGTGCCAGCAGCTCACGGGGGGGACTGTACAATGAGCAGTTCTTC.

This clone has just a few counts. The CDR3 loop is CASSRGGNQPQHF. Here the CDR3 DNA reads TGTGCCAGTAGTAGAGGGGGCAATCAGCCCCAGCATTTT. The chain recombines TRBV19 with TRBJ1-5, with D possibly TRBD1 on 5 matching bases. Germline CDR1 is LNHDA and CDR2 is SQIVND (reference sequence). CDR3 size: 13 residues. Trimming cost V 4 bases and J 2 bases, with 6 bases left between them.

The table lists this clone with a count of one. The V and J genes are TRBV24-1 and TRBJ1-2; 9 bases map to TRBD1. Per the germline V gene, CDR1 is KGHDR and CDR2 is SFDVKD. This CDR3 has 15 residues. V lost 4 bases and J lost 3; bases outside the gene matches: 5. As DNA, the CDR3 is TGTGCCACCAGTGAGCCGGGACAGGGTGACTATGGCTACACCTTC. Translating it yields CATSEPGQGDYGYTF.

This clone was counted between two and nine times. The V call is TRBV5-1, the J call TRBJ2-7, with TRBD1 identical over 8 bases. Germline V gene lookup returns CDR1 SGHRS and CDR2 YFSETQ. This CDR3 is built from 18 residues. J was trimmed by 0 bases and V by 2 bases; bases with no gene match: 13. CDR3 sequence reads: CASSFYPSGQGSSYEQYV. CDR3 DNA: TGCGCCAGCAGCTTCTACCCGTCAGGACAGGGAAGCTCCTACGAGCAGTACGTC.